This TCR beta chain is from a study of blood T cell repertoires in COVID-19. Overall study: Donors in the United States, Italy and Spain gave samples during acute or convalescent COVID-19.

Seattle researchers signed up patients amid active infection and tracked them longitudinally. V gave up 0 bases and J gave up 3 bases; unmatched junction bases: 6. This CDR3 spans 16 amino acids. CDR1 and CDR2 (germline): LNHNV, YYDKDF (reference sequence). Per the authors' pipeline: Reference gene primer amplification gave nucleated cell count estimates. Some clones are missing from TCRdb's copy, which holds only in-frame ones; the method was immunoSEQ multiplex PCR. V and J calls and clone size are given by that table; D and trimming were obtained from the DNA. Counted here are fewer than 350,000 clones, about 90% occurring once; the ten biggest clones make up over 9.5%. This clone has only a few counts.

The source material was peripheral blood. J is TRBJ1-2 and V is TRBV15, with 8 nucleotides matching TRBD1. The receptor comes from a woman aged 25-40 years with COVID-19, enrolled during active disease. Written as DNA, the CDR3 is TGTGCCACCAGCAGAGACCTACAGGGGGGGTACTATGGCTACACCTTC. Protein sequence: CATSRDLQGGYYGYTF.